The 20 T cell receptor beta chains below were found in one sample sequenced in a study of T cell changes during pregnancy in multiple sclerosis (dated by TCRdb to about 2019). Libraries came from the immunoSEQ multiplex PCR assay. Here the immuneACCESS table is served through TCRdb, limited to in-frame sequences with V and J called. Missing clones are a known gap in these copies; in checked studies unresolved V genes cover under half, and the rest lacks a known reason. The sample profile shows under 80,000 clones; about 89% of them were found once. Of the sample, approximately 0.47% is held by the ten largest clones. This specimen consisted of CD4+ T cells from peripheral blood mononuclear cells, obtained in the second trimester of pregnancy. The receptors were gathered from a female donor with multiple sclerosis, enrolled in a pregnancy study.

V usage is TRBV9 and J usage is TRBJ2-6; D is perhaps TRBD2 (5 bases). V lost 2 bases and J 6 bases, leaving 9 bases between the germline ends. This CDR3 is built from 14 residues. CDR1 is SGDLS and CDR2 is YYNGEE in the germline V gene. The DNA for the CDR3 is TGTGCCAGCAGCGTTCTAGCTGAGGCCAACGTCCTGACTTTC. Protein: CASSVLAEANVLTF.

The rearrangement joins TRBV18 to TRBJ1-3; D gene ambiguous. V was cut by 1 base and J by 0 bases, with 13 bases left in between. Germline assignment: CDR1 KGHSH and CDR2 LQKENI. CDR3 length: 17 residues. The CDR3 protein is CASSPLTSESSGNTIYF. The CDR3 DNA sequence: TGTGCCAGCTCACCACTGACATCAGAGAGCTCTGGAAACACCATATATTTT.

The J gene is TRBJ2-7, the V gene TRBV30, with 7 bases identical to TRBD2. Germline assignment: CDR1 GTSNPN and CDR2 SVGIG (reference sequence). This CDR3 comprises 14 residues. V dropped 0 bases and J dropped 2; count of bases not matched to a gene: 4. This CDR3 is CAWSVGGGTYEQYF. CDR3 DNA: TGTGCCTGGAGTGTTGGGGGGGGAACCTACGAGCAGTACTTC.

The V gene is TRBV5-5, the J gene TRBJ2-7, with 8 nucleotides matching TRBD2. Per the germline V gene, CDR1 is SGHKS and CDR2 is YYEKEE (reference sequence). The V segment lost 4 bases and the J segment 3 bases; nucleotides outside the gene matches: 12. CDR3 size: 16 residues. DNA for the CDR3: TGTGCCAGCAGCAAGACAATTAGCGGGGAAGACTACGAGCAGTACTTC. It translates to CASSKTISGEDYEQYF.

This clone was detected once. The genes are TRBV19 and TRBJ1-4; 8 positions agree with TRBD1. Trimming removed 10 bases from V and 8 bases from J; junction bases left unmatched: 6. Germline V gives CDR1 LNHDA, CDR2 SQIVND (reference sequence). There are 12 residues in the CDR3. The CDR3 protein is CATGQGGEKLFF. CDR3 coding DNA: TGTGCCACCGGACAGGGTGGAGAAAAACTGTTTTTT. The variable domain in full, completed from reference TRBV19 and TRBJ1-4, reads DGGITQSPKYLFRKEGQNVTLSCEQNLNHDAMYWYRQDPGQGLRLIYYSQIVNDFQKGDIAEGYSVSREKKESFPLTVTSAQKNPTAFYLCATGQGGEKLFFGSGTQLSVL.

This chain links TRBV6-6 with TRBJ2-5, with D possibly TRBD2 on 6 matching bases. The germline V gene has CDR1 MNHNY and CDR2 SVGAGI (reference sequence). V was trimmed by 0 bases and J by 1 base, leaving 9 bases between them. The CDR3 has 15 amino acids. Here the CDR3 reads CASSYSKGLQETQYF. Here the CDR3 DNA reads TGTGCCAGCAGTTACTCGAAGGGACTCCAAGAGACCCAGTACTTC.

The chain couples TRBV19 to TRBJ1-5; D ambiguous. The germline V gene encodes CDR1 LNHDA and CDR2 SQIVND (reference sequence). Trimming left V 5 bases short and J 1 base short, with 12 bases between. This CDR3 is 15 amino acids long. CDR3 protein: CASSGEGGSNQPQHF. The CDR3 DNA reads as TGTGCCAGTAGTGGGGAGGGAGGCAGCAATCAGCCCCAGCATTTT.

This CDR3 is CASSSGGMYYEQYF. Here the CDR3 DNA reads TGTGCCAGCAGCTCGGGAGGGATGTACTACGAGCAGTACTTC. V and J are TRBV28 and TRBJ2-7; 8 nucleotides align to TRBD2. V lost 6 bases, J lost 3 bases, and 7 bases stayed unmatched. The CDR3 has 14 amino acids. CDR1 is MDHEN and CDR2 is SYDVKM in the germline V gene.

The chain combines TRBV6-5 with TRBJ2-7, with D possibly TRBD2 on 6 matching bases. Between the trimmed V and J ends, which lost 1 base and 4 bases, there was a span of 14 bases. Looked up from germline, CDR1 is MNHEY and CDR2 is SVGAGI. The CDR3 sequence is 15 residues long. CDR3 amino acids: CASSYFGGKVYEQYF. The CDR3 DNA is TGTGCCAGCAGTTACTTCGGCGGGAAGGTGTACGAGCAGTACTTC.

The chain employs TRBV6-1 and TRBJ2-3; possibly TRBD1 for D (6 bases). This CDR3 contains 15 residues. V lost 6 bases, J lost 2 bases, and 15 bases lay in between. Per the germline V gene, CDR1 is MNHNS and CDR2 is SASEGT. CDR3 sequence reads: CASSPGQPNTDTQYF. The CDR3 nucleotides are TGTGCCAGCAGCCCCGGACAGCCTAACACAGATACGCAGTATTTT.

This clone was detected once. This chain joins TRBV28 and TRBJ1-5; D ambiguous. Germline CDR1 MDHEN, CDR2 SYDVKM. CDR3 size: 12 residues. V was clipped by 5 bases and J by 4 bases, with 6 bases between them. CDR3 sequence reads: CASSRLNQPQHF. For the CDR3, the DNA is TGTGCCAGCAGTCGTCTTAATCAGCCCCAGCATTTT.

The CDR3: CASSLIWGAPDTQYF. CDR3 sequence (DNA): TGTGCCAGCAGCTTAATATGGGGAGCCCCAGATACGCAGTATTTT. The chain combines TRBV7-3 with TRBJ2-3; perhaps TRBD2 as D (5 bases). Germline loops: CDR1 SGHTA, CDR2 FQGTGA. Trimming removed 1 base from V and 4 bases from J, with 12 bases in between. This CDR3 has 15 amino acids.

J is TRBJ2-3 and V is TRBV27; 7 nucleotides line up with TRBD1. This CDR3 contains 14 residues. Per the germline V gene, CDR1 is MNHEY and CDR2 is SMNVEV (reference sequence). V shed 6 bases and J 3 bases; nucleotides not matched to a gene: 6. Here the CDR3 reads CASRRPGQTDTQYF. The DNA of the CDR3 is TGTGCCAGCAGGAGACCGGGACAGACAGATACGCAGTATTTT.

This clone occurred once. The rearrangement uses TRBV9 and TRBJ1-2; 11 bases fit TRBD1. The junction had 13 bases not matched to a gene; V was cut back by 4 bases and J by 8 bases. The CDR3 loop spans 16 amino acids. CDR1 and CDR2 (germline): SGDLS, YYNGEE. CDR3: CASSLWIGTGGQGYTF. The CDR3 region has the DNA TGTGCCAGCAGCCTCTGGATAGGGACAGGGGGACAAGGCTACACCTTC. The entire variable domain, with the rest obtained from reference TRBV9 and TRBJ1-2, is as follows: DSGVTQTPKHLITATGQRVTLRCSPRSGDLSVYWYQQSLDQGLQFLIQYYNGEERAKGNILERFSAQQFPDLHSELNLSSLELGDSALYFCASSLWIGTGGQGYTFGSGTRLTVV.

The chain employs TRBV9 and TRBJ2-3, with D unclear. Germline assignment: CDR1 SGDLS and CDR2 YYNGEE. CDR3 size: 13 residues. Trimming stripped 0 bases from V and 6 bases from J, with 8 bases between. This CDR3 is CASSVATWDTQYF. CDR3 DNA sequence: TGTGCCAGCAGCGTAGCTACGTGGGATACGCAGTATTTT.

The V gene is TRBV6-7, the J gene TRBJ1-6; 8 positions match TRBD1. TRBV6-7 is classed as an ORF, of uncertain function. With 8 bases clipped from V and 6 bases from J, the junction kept 15 bases outside the gene matches. The CDR3 runs to 17 residues. CDR3 in DNA: TGTGCCAGCCGAGAAGGACAGGGAAAGGATCCTAATTCACCCCTCCACTTT. This codes for CASREGQGKDPNSPLHF.

This sequence joins TRBV6-5 and TRBJ1-2, with a weak D call TRBD1 (5 bases). Germline V gives CDR1 MNHEY, CDR2 SVGAGI. The CDR3 loop spans 12 amino acids. Trimming pared 2 bases from V and 8 bases from J, leaving 9 bases between. The DNA for the CDR3 is TGTGCCAGCAGTTACCCAGGGTTGGGCTACACCTTC. This gives the protein CASSYPGLGYTF.

This sequence joins TRBV18 and TRBJ2-1; weak D call: TRBD2 (5 bases). CDR3 length: 13 residues. Germline-derived CDR1 and CDR2 are KGHSH and LQKENI. V was clipped by 5 bases and J by 7 bases, with 12 bases between them. The DNA of the CDR3 is TGTGCCAGCTCATTCGGGGAAGGGAATGAGCAGTTCTTC. This sequence encodes CASSFGEGNEQFF.

This clone was observed a handful of times. This sequence joins TRBV4-1 and TRBJ2-7, with 7 positions matching TRBD1. This CDR3 comprises 12 residues. V shed 8 bases, J shed 8 bases, and the junction held 9 bases outside the gene matches. Germline V gene lookup returns CDR1 MGHRA and CDR2 YSYEKL. The CDR3 here is CASGDRSGKQYF. The CDR3 coding sequence is TGCGCCAGCGGGGACAGATCGGGCAAGCAGTACTTC.

The genes are TRBV4-2 and TRBJ2-7; 8 positions agree with TRBD2. CDR3 size: 17 residues. Trimming at V came to 0 bases and at J to 2 bases, leaving 9 bases not matched to a gene. From germline, CDR1 is LGHNA and CDR2 YNFKEQ. CDR3 region: CASSQDHGSGNPYEQYF. As DNA, the CDR3 is TGTGCCAGCAGCCAAGATCACGGTAGCGGGAACCCCTACGAGCAGTACTTC.